These 25 T cell receptor beta chains were sequenced from one sample in a study of T-cell memory formation after mild COVID-19. TCRdb independently ran MiXCR on the 5' RACE reads; one entry per CDR3 protein. The table has about 440,000 distinct CDR3 sequences, 20% seen once. The sequenced sample was PBMCs or a T cell subset sorted from them (not recorded which). The receptor set was obtained from an adult woman who had mild COVID-19 (a few samples of this study predate the infection). Cell type and time point are not known.

This clonotype was picked up a small number of times. This chain uses TRBV6-1 with TRBJ2-1; no reliable D call. CDR1 and CDR2 (germline): MNHNS, SASEGT. There are 13 residues in the CDR3. Trimming shortened V by 6 bases and J by 2 bases, and 8 bases separated the two germline ends. The DNA for the CDR3 is TGTGCCAGCAGGATGACTGCCTACAATGAGCAGTTCTTC. Amino acid sequence: CASRMTAYNEQFF.

This chain uses TRBV5-1 with TRBJ2-1; 14 bases align to TRBD2. Germline CDR1 SGHRS, CDR2 YFSETQ. The V gene end was trimmed by 3 bases and the J gene end by 14 bases; junction bases not matched to a gene: 10. This CDR3 is built from 15 residues. The CDR3 DNA is TGCGCCAGCAGCTCGGGACTAGCGGGGGTTAAAGGGGAGTTCTTC. As protein: CASSSGLAGVKGEFF. Filled out from reference TRBV5-1 and TRBJ2-1, the complete variable domain reads KAGVTQTPRYLIKTRGQQVTLSCSPISGHRSVSWYQQTPGQGLQFLFEYFSETQRNKGNFPGRFSGRQFSNSRSEMNVSTLELGDSALYLCASSSGLAGVKGEFFGPGTRLTVL.

The chain carries TRBV19 and TRBJ2-1, with TRBD1 identical over 7 bases. The CDR3 extends over 16 amino acids. CDR1 LNHDA and CDR2 SQIVND come from the germline V gene (reference sequence). After removal of 2 bases from V and 6 bases from J, the junction contained 10 bases not matched to a gene. CDR3 loop: CASSITSQGMINEQFF. In DNA form, the CDR3 reads TGTGCCAGTAGTATAACGTCACAGGGGATGATCAATGAGCAGTTCTTC.

The rearrangement links TRBV7-3 to TRBJ2-1, with 10 bases identical to TRBD2. Germline V gene lookup returns CDR1 SGHTA and CDR2 FQGTGA. The CDR3 spans 15 residues. Trimming took 5 bases from V and 7 from J; bases not matched to a gene: 8. The CDR3 reads CASSPASGSLNEQFF. The CDR3 bases are TGTGCCAGCAGCCCAGCTAGCGGGAGCCTGAATGAGCAGTTCTTC.

In its sample, this clonotype was seen once. The chain links TRBV2 to TRBJ2-3; perhaps TRBD1 as D (5 bases). V lost 6 bases, J lost 0 bases, and 7 bases lay in between. CDR1 SNHLY and CDR2 FYNNEI come from the germline V gene. The CDR3 sequence is 13 residues long. The CDR3 region is CASRTESTDTQYF. CDR3 bases: TGTGCCAGCAGGACAGAGAGCACAGATACGCAGTATTTT.

This clonotype was counted a few times. The chain links TRBV30 to TRBJ1-5; D gene unclear. Trimming shortened V by 5 bases and J by 3 bases, and 14 bases separated the two germline ends. The CDR3 length is 14 residues. From germline, CDR1 is GTSNPN and CDR2 SVGIG (reference sequence). The CDR3 loop reads CAWGLRGYNQPQHF. The CDR3 coding sequence is TGTGCCTGGGGGTTGAGAGGTTACAATCAGCCCCAGCATTTT.

J is TRBJ2-2 and V is TRBV3-1, with TRBD1 as a possible D gene (6 bases). Germline V lookup: CDR1 LGHDT, CDR2 YNNKEL (reference sequence). Trimming shortened V by 5 bases and J by 7 bases, and 11 bases separated the two germline ends. The CDR3 loop spans 13 amino acids. The CDR3 is CASSYTGNGELFF. The CDR3 DNA sequence: TGTGCCAGCAGCTATACAGGGAACGGGGAGCTGTTTTTT.

V is TRBV12-3 or TRBV12-4 and J is TRBJ1-2; D possibly corresponds to TRBD1 (5 bases). The CDR3 has 17 residues. The V and J ends lost 5 bases and 0 bases respectively, with 19 bases between them. CDR3 sequence (DNA): TGTGCCAGCAGTCACTCCTCCGGGACCACAGCTAACTATGGCTACACCTTC. Its translation is CASSHSSGTTANYGYTF.

V is TRBV20-1 and J is TRBJ1-5; D is uncertain. Germline V gives CDR1 DFQATT, CDR2 SNEGSKA (reference sequence). The length of the CDR3 is 14 residues. Trimming took 6 bases from V and 0 from J, leaving 12 bases between them. This CDR3 reads CSARWPNSNQPQHF. The DNA of the CDR3 is TGCAGTGCGAGGTGGCCGAATAGCAATCAGCCCCAGCATTTT.

This clonotype was observed a few times. The chain is built from TRBV29-1 and TRBJ1-2; D not resolved. Per germline, CDR1 SQVTM and CDR2 ANQGSEA. V was pared by 6 bases and J by 6 bases, with 14 bases between. The CDR3 extends over 12 amino acids. The DNA for the CDR3 is TGCAGCGTGAATTTCGCTTCTAATGGCTACACCTTC. Protein product: CSVNFASNGYTF.

This sequence joins TRBV7-3 and TRBJ1-1; tentative D call: TRBD1 (5 bases). The ends were cut back, 2 bases at V and 11 bases at J, with 15 bases in the middle. Germline V gene data show CDR1 as SGHTA and CDR2 as FQGTGA. The CDR3 runs to 13 residues. The CDR3 nucleotides read TGTGCCAGCAGCTTAGGGCAGGGCTTCAGCGCTTTCTTT. It translates to CASSLGQGFSAFF.

V usage is TRBV12-3 or TRBV12-4 and J usage is TRBJ1-1; D call uncertain. Between the trimmed V and J ends, which lost 6 bases and 1 base, there was a span of 6 bases. The CDR3 runs 12 residues. CDR3 protein: CASRYKNTEAFF. The CDR3 coding sequence is TGTGCCAGCAGATACAAGAACACTGAAGCTTTCTTT.

This clonotype was recorded a few times. V gene TRBV4-3 combines with J gene TRBJ2-7, with D unclear. The germline V and J ends were trimmed by 0 bases and 5 bases, with 14 bases remaining between them. There are 15 residues in the CDR3. Germline values: CDR1 LGHNA, CDR2 YSLEER. The DNA for the CDR3 is TGCGCCAGCAGCCAAGAGAAGTCTCGGACCCACGAGCAGTACTTC. The encoded protein is CASSQEKSRTHEQYF.

In this sample, this clonotype turned up a few times. This sequence joins TRBV27 and TRBJ2-2, with TRBD2 identical over 9 bases. Germline values: CDR1 MNHEY, CDR2 SMNVEV (reference sequence). The length of the CDR3 is 16 residues. Trimming at V came to 1 base and at J to 7 bases, leaving 7 bases not matched to a gene. CDR3 in DNA: TGTGCCAGCAGTTTATTGCGGGGGGGCCTGGTCGGGGAGCTGTTTTTT. Protein product: CASSLLRGGLVGELFF.

The V and J genes are TRBV7-9 and TRBJ1-6; D is uncertain. The CDR3 is 13 amino acids. CDR1 is SEHNR and CDR2 is FQNEAQ in the germline V gene (reference sequence). V dropped 5 bases and J dropped 7 bases, with 9 bases sitting between them. This CDR3 is CASSPIPNSPLHF. CDR3 nucleotide sequence: TGTGCCAGCAGCCCCATCCCGAATTCACCCCTCCACTTT.

The chain joins TRBV4-1 to TRBJ1-1; D may be TRBD1 (5 bases). V was pared by 0 bases and J by 3 bases, with 8 bases between. The length of the CDR3 is 14 residues. Germline loops: CDR1 MGHRA, CDR2 YSYEKL. This CDR3 reads CASSQDDSYTEAFF. The CDR3 DNA reads as TGCGCCAGCAGCCAAGATGACAGCTACACTGAAGCTTTCTTT.

This clonotype was seen a handful of times. The rearrangement joins TRBV20-1 to TRBJ1-1; a weak D match, TRBD1 (6 bases). Germline lookup yields CDR1 DFQATT and CDR2 SNEGSKA (reference sequence). CDR3 length: 12 amino acids. V was pared by 3 bases and J by 8 bases, with 13 bases between. CDR3 in DNA: TGCAGTGCTAGCCCCGGACAGATAGAAGCTTTCTTT. Amino acid sequence: CSASPGQIEAFF.

This clonotype showed up just a few times. The rearrangement links TRBV12-3 or TRBV12-4 to TRBJ1-5; a weak D match, TRBD1 (6 bases). V was cut by 8 bases and J by 1 base, with 12 bases left in between. The CDR3 extends over 14 amino acids. Written as DNA, the CDR3 is TGTGCCAGCTGGGGGGCTAGGAGCAATCAGCCCCAGCATTTT. Its translation: CASWGARSNQPQHF.

Points on this clonotype: One junction end does not reproduce the germline sequence, and a read error may be involved. The V gene is TRBV6-5, the J gene TRBJ1-6; possible D gene TRBD1, 5 bases. The CDR3 spans 13 residues. Germline V gives CDR1 MNHEY, CDR2 SVGAGI. The CDR3 sequence: CASSYYRGSPLHF. For the CDR3, the DNA is TGTGCCAGCAGCTACTATAGGGGTTCACCCCTCCACTTT.

The chain joins TRBV19 to TRBJ2-7; D gene unclear. The V end was cut by 9 bases, the J end by 3 bases, with 15 bases between. CDR1 is LNHDA and CDR2 is SQIVND in the germline V gene (reference sequence). The CDR3 contains 13 residues. The CDR3 DNA sequence: TGTGCCAGCCTGGACGATCAAGGCTACGAGCAGTACTTC. Its translation is CASLDDQGYEQYF.

This clonotype has ten or more counts. The junction does not match germline at one end; this may be a read error. The chain recombines TRBV7-7 with TRBJ2-1; the match to TRBD2 covers 10 bases. Germline V gene sequence: CDR1 SSHAT, CDR2 FNYEAQ (reference sequence). The CDR3 loop spans 16 amino acids. CDR3 in amino acids: CASSLGASGGYNEQFF. The CDR3 nucleotides read TGTGCTAGCAGCTTGGGGGCTAGCGGGGGCTACAATGAGCAGTTCTTC.

The chain joins TRBV5-1 to TRBJ1-1; D gene unclear. Per the germline V gene, CDR1 is SGHRS and CDR2 is YFSETQ. The CDR3 consists of 13 residues. V was clipped by 1 base and J by 3 bases, with 7 bases between them. As DNA, the CDR3 is TGCGCCAGCAGCTTGAGGCAGGACACTGAAGCTTTCTTT. Protein sequence: CASSLRQDTEAFF.

A word on this clonotype: The conserved phenylalanine or tryptophan normally closing the CDR3 is absent here, so this likely arose from a read error. The rearrangement uses TRBV12-3 or TRBV12-4 and TRBJ2-7; possibly TRBD1 for D (6 bases). This CDR3 spans 13 amino acids. Trimming removed 5 bases at V and 5 bases at J, with 13 bases between. CDR3 coding DNA: TGTGCCAGCAGTGGACAGTTCCTAGACGAGCAGTACTTA. Its protein is CASSGQFLDEQYL.

This chain joins TRBV5-1 and TRBJ2-1, with a tentative D call TRBD1 (5 bases). Germline CDR1 is SGHRS and CDR2 is YFSETQ. This CDR3 is 12 amino acids long. V shed 4 bases and J shed 13 bases, with 15 bases lying between them. In nucleotides, the CDR3 is TGCGCCAGCAGCAGCAGACAGAGCACACAGTTCTTC. Encoded protein: CASSSRQSTQFF.

The chain has TRBV20-1 and TRBJ1-2; D gene ambiguous. The V end lost 1 base, the J end lost 1 base, and 7 bases lay between the germline ends. The germline V gene has CDR1 DFQATT and CDR2 SNEGSKA (reference sequence). This CDR3 region has 13 residues. CDR3 coding DNA: TGCAGTGCTAGAGGTTTGGGTAACTATGGCTACACCTTC. It specifies CSARGLGNYGYTF.